The clone carrying this T cell receptor (beta chain) was observed many times. Its antigen remains unknown. The data belong to a study of T-cell reconstitution after alpha-beta-depleted transplantation in children. Study outcomes and limitations: The origin of alpha-beta T cells about two months after transplant was reportedly several hundred expanded graft clones. Newly generated T cells supplied most T-cell counts and diversity one year post-transplant. Some patients' high day-60 TCRbeta diversity was attributed to recipient cells surviving conditioning.

A TCRbeta library incorporating unique molecular identifiers was prepared. Using its own MiXCR run on the PCR reads, TCRdb lists one record per CDR3 protein. The data contain 200,000 to 300,000 distinct CDR3 sequences, around 7.5% of them singletons. The sequenced sample was PBMCs, mostly from graft donor cells, obtained 180 days after TCRalphabeta/CD19-depleted stem cell transplant. The origin of this receptor is a male patient aged 10-17 years who had a stem cell transplant for acute lymphoblastic leukemia, so the T cells may come from the graft donor.

The CDR3 loop is CASSPGTGRAKNIQYF. In DNA form, the CDR3 reads TGTGCCAGCAGCCCCGGGACAGGGAGGGCCAAAAACATTCAGTACTTC. V usage is TRBV9 and J usage is TRBJ2-4, with 9 bases matching TRBD1. The germline CDR1 and CDR2 sequences are SGDLS and YYNGEE. The V and J ends lost 4 bases and 1 base, in that order; junction bases with no gene match: 6. The CDR3 runs 16 residues.